This record covers a single T cell receptor beta chain. Its antigen remains unidentified. The data are from a study of T cells expressing NK-cell markers. Background on the study: CD3+CD56+NKG2C+, CD3+CD56+NKG2C- and CD3+CD56-NKG2C+ T cells, once sorted, supplied the TCR beta repertoires. Seven HCMV-seropositive donors and one seronegative donor made up the eight sequenced donors. General study results and limits: The CD3+CD56-NKG2C+ fraction was also led by these clonotypes in a few donors.

The TCR beta cDNA came from 5'RACE template switching with UMIs. Reanalyzing the 5' RACE reads, TCRdb keeps one entry per CDR3 protein, without DNA. The table for this sample gives roughly 420,000 distinct CDR3 sequences. CDR3 length equals 15 residues. CDR1 and CDR2 (germline): SGHVS, FQNEAQ. Sequencing was done on a sample of blood T cells: a sorted CD56 or NKG2C T cell subset, CD4+ or CD8+ T cells, or bulk PBMC T cells (not recorded which). The clonotype originates from a woman between 18 and 70 years old in good health. V and J are TRBV7-8 and TRBJ1-1; lacking DNA, the TRBD1 call made by TCRdb goes unchecked. The CDR3 sequence is CASSFHPGQGGEAFF.